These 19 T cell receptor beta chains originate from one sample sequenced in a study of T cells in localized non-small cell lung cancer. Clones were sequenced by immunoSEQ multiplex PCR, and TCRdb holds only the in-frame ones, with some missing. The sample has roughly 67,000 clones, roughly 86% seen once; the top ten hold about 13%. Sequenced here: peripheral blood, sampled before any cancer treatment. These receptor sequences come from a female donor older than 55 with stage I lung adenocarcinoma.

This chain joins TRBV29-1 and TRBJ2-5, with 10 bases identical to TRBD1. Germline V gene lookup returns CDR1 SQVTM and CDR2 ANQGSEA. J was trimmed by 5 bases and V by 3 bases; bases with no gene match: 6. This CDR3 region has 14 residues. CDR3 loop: CSVDKGTGDETQYF. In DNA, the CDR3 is TGCAGCGTTGATAAGGGGACAGGGGACGAGACCCAGTACTTC.

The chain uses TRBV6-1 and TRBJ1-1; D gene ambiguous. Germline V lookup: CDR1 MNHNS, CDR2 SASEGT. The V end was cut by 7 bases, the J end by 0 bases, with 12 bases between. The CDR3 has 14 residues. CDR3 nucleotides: TGTGCCAGCAAAGGTAGTTCGCTGAACACTGAAGCTTTCTTT. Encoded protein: CASKGSSLNTEAFF.

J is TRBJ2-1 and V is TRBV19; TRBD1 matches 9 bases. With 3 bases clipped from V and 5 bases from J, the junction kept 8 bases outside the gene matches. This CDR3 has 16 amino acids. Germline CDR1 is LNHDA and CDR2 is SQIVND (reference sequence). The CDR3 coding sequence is TGTGCCAGTAGTATCGAGGGGACAGGGAGAAACAATGAGCAGTTCTTC. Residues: CASSIEGTGRNNEQFF.

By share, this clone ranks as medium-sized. CDR3 coding DNA: TGTGCCAGCTCACCAGCCCATTCGGTGTGGGGGCCGGACACTGAAGCTTTCTTT. Protein product: CASSPAHSVWGPDTEAFF. The chain uses TRBV18 and TRBJ1-1, with D maybe TRBD1 (6 bases). V dropped 2 bases and J dropped 3 bases, with 22 bases sitting between them. Germline-derived CDR1 and CDR2 are KGHSH and LQKENI. The CDR3 consists of 18 residues.

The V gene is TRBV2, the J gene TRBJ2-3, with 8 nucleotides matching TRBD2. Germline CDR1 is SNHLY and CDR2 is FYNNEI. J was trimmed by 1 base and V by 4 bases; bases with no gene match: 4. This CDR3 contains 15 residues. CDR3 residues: CASSGAGAGTDTQYF. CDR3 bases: TGTGCCAGCAGTGGAGCGGGAGCGGGCACAGATACGCAGTATTTT.

CDR3 nucleotides: TGCAGCGTTGGGGGCGGGACAGGGGACTACGAGCAGTACTTC. This encodes CSVGGGTGDYEQYF. The J gene is TRBJ2-7, the V gene TRBV29-1; 10 bases match TRBD1. There are 14 residues in the CDR3. With V trimmed by 4 bases and J by 3 bases, 6 bases remained unmatched. The V gene's germline CDR1 is SQVTM and CDR2 ANQGSEA.

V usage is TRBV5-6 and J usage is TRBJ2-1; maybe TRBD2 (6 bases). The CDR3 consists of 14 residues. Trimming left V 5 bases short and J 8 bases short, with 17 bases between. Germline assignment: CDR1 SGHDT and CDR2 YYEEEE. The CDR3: CASRLPGGWDEQFF. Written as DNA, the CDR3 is TGTGCCAGCAGACTTCCCGGAGGGTGGGATGAGCAGTTCTTC.

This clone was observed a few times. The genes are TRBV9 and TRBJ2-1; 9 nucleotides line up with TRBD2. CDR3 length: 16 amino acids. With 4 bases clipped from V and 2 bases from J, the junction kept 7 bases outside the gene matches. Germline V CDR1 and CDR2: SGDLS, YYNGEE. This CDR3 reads CASSPPPSGAYNEQFF. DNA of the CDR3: TGTGCCAGCAGCCCCCCCCCTAGCGGGGCCTACAATGAGCAGTTCTTC.

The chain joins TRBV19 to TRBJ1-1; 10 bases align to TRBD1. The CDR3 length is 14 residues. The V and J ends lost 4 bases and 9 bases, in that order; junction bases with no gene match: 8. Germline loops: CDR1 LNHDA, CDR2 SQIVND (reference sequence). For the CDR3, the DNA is TGTGCCAGTAGTACTTCGGACAGGGGGGACAAAGCTTTCTTT. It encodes CASSTSDRGDKAFF.

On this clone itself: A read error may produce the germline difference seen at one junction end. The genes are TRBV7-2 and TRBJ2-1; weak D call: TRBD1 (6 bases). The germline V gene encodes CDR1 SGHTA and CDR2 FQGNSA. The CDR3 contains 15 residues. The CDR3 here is CASSLDGGSSSKPIF. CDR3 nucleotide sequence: TGTGCCAGCAGCTTAGATGGGGGCTCAAGCTCCAAACCAATCTTC.

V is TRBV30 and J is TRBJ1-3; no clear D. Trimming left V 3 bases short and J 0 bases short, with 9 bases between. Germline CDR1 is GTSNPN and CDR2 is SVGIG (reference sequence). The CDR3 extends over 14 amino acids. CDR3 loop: CAWRSTSSGNTIYF. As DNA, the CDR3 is TGTGCCTGGAGGAGCACTAGCTCTGGAAACACCATATATTTT.

In DNA, the CDR3 is TGTGCCAGCAGTATCGGAAGGGTGGAGACCCAGTACTTC. Its protein is CASSIGRVETQYF. The chain couples TRBV2 to TRBJ2-5; unclear D gene. Germline CDR1 and CDR2: SNHLY and FYNNEI. This CDR3 spans 13 amino acids. With 5 bases removed from V and 5 bases from J, the gap between germline ends came to 12 bases.

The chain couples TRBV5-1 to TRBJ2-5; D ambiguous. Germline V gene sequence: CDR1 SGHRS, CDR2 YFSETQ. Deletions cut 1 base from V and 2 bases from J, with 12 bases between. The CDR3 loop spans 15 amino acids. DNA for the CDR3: TGCGCCAGCAGCTTGAATATTAACCAGCAAGAGACCCAGTACTTC. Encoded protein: CASSLNINQQETQYF.

The CDR3 here is CASSLGLSGPSGLAPQYF. CDR3 nucleotide sequence: TGTGCCAGCAGCTTGGGGTTGTCAGGGCCCTCTGGACTCGCACCCCAGTACTTC. The rearrangement links TRBV5-5 to TRBJ2-5; D possibly matches TRBD1 or TRBD2 (5 bases each). The V gene's germline CDR1 is SGHKS and CDR2 YYEKEE (reference sequence). V gave up 0 bases and J gave up 9 bases, with 27 bases separating them. The CDR3 length is 18 residues.

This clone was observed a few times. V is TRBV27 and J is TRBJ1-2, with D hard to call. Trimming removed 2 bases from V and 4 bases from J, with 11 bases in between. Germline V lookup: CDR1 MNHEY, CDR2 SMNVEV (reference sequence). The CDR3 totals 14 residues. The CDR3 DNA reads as TGTGCCAGCAGTTTAATGGCAGATGTCTATGGCTACACCTTC. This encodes CASSLMADVYGYTF.

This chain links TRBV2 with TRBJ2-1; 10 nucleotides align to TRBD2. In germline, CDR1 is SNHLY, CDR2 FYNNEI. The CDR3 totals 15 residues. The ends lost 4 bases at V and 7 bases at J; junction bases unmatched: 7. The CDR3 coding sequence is TGTGCCAGCAGTGGAGGGGGACTAGCGACAAATGAGCAGTTCTTC. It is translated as CASSGGGLATNEQFF.

CDR3 coding DNA: TGTGCCAGTAGCAAACCGGGGGGGGCAGAGCAGTTCTTC. Its translation is CASSKPGGAEQFF. The chain is built from TRBV19 and TRBJ2-1; 8 bases agree with TRBD2. CDR3 size: 13 residues. The germline gives CDR1 LNHDA, CDR2 SQIVND (reference sequence). V shed 6 bases and J 10 bases; nucleotides not matched to a gene: 8.

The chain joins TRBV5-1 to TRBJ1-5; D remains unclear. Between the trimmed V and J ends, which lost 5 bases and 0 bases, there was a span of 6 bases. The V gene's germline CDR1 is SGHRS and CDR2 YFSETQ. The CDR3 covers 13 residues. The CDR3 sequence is CASSFLSNQPQHF. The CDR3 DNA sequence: TGCGCCAGCAGTTTTCTTAGCAATCAGCCCCAGCATTTT.

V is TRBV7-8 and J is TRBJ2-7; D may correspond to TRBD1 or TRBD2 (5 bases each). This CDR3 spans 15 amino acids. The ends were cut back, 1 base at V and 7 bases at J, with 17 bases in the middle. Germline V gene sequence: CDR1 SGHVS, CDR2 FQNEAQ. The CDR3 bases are TGTGCCAGCAGCTTAGGGGGCTGGGGGTGGAAGGAGCAGTACTTC. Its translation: CASSLGGWGWKEQYF.